Sample share makes the clone carrying this T cell receptor beta chain large. The antigen is not known. This sample stems from a study of T cell repertoires in aging, cancer and after chemotherapy. Turning to the study itself: Pre- and post-chemotherapy samples were paired from glioblastoma patients treated with temozolomide-based therapy.

Regarding the study as a whole: Healthy donors lost TCR diversity with age mainly through richness, cancer patients through richness and evenness. Rebound thymic output was suggested by rising median generation probability during chemotherapy in each cancer cohort.

TRB rearrangements spanning V, D and J were amplified using mixed TRB-A/B primers. A single record per CDR3 protein comes from TCRdb applying MiXCR to the multiplex PCR reads. The data hold roughly 4,900 distinct CDR3 sequences, with about 30% observed a single time. Peripheral blood genomic DNA, not sorted cells or RNA, was the template. Germline CDR1 is SGHVS and CDR2 is FNYEAQ. The length of the CDR3 is 15 residues. V shed 3 bases and J shed 1 base, with 10 bases lying between them. This chain joins TRBV7-6 and TRBJ2-1, with D tentatively TRBD1 (5 bases). The sequence came from a human donor with a solid tumor. Sequenced material: blood. The CDR3 region has the DNA TGTGCCAGCAGCTTGCAGGGTCGGTCCTACAATGAGCAGTTCTTC. Its translation: CASSLQGRSYNEQFF.